The T cell receptor beta chain described here comes from a study of blood T cells in healthy people across ages. The germline gives CDR1 SGHKS, CDR2 YYEKEE (reference sequence). CDR3 size: 14 residues. With 4 bases removed from V and 4 bases from J, the gap between germline ends came to 14 bases. Then a second PCR, running roughly 6 to 11 cycles, was carried out with a sample-barcoded 5' primer and a J-beta primer mix. TCRdb itself ran the 5' RACE reads through MiXCR, one entry per CDR3 protein. The sample has about 900,000 distinct CDR3 sequences, about 48% seen once. This clonotype was seen at least ten times. Per sample, a minimum of 6 million PBMCs were isolated. Per sample, no less than 5 micrograms of total RNA were extracted.

The receptor's source is a man in his thirties or forties in good health. The chain uses TRBV5-5 and TRBJ2-5; D is unresolved. The sample consisted of blood. This chain's CDR3 is CASSPLDASETQYF. In nucleotides, the CDR3 is TGTGCCAGCAGCCCACTCGATGCATCAGAGACCCAGTACTTC.